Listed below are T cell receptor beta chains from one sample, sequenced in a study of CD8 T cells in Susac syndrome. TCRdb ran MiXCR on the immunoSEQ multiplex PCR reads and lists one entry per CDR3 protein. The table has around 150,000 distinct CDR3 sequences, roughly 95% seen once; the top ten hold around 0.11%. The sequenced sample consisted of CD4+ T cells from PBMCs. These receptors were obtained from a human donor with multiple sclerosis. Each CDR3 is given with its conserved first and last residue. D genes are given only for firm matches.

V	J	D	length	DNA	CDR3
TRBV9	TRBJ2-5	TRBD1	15	TGTGCCAGCAGCGTAGACAGGGGGATGGAAGAGACCCAGTACTTC	CASSVDRGMEETQYF
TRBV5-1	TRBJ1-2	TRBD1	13	TGCGCCAGCAGCTTCGGGACAGACGTAGGCTACACCTTC	CASSFGTDVGYTF
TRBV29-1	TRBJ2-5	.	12	TGCAGCGTCGACGTAGGCTCGTCGATGGAGTACTTC	CSVDVGSSMEYF
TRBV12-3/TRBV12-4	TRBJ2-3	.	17	TGTGCCAGCAGTTTAACCCGACAGCTTTCTAGCACAGATACGCAGTATTTT	CASSLTRQLSSTDTQYF
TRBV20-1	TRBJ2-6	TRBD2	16	TGCAGTGCCCGCCCGGGGGGTTCCTCTGGGGCCAACGTCCTGACTTTC	CSARPGGSSGANVLTF
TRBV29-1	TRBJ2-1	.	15	TGCAGCGCCGATAGAAGGGGGTGGCAGCGCAATGAGCAGTTCTTC	CSADRRGWQRNEQFF
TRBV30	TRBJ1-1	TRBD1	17	TGTGCCTGGAGGGGACAGCTTATCGGCCGCTTGAACACTGAAGCTTTCTTT	CAWRGQLIGRLNTEAFF
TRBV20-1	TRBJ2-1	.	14	TGCAGTGCTAGAGTGGAGGGGCTCTGGGGTGAGCAGTTCTTC	CSARVEGLWGEQFF
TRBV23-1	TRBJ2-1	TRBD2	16	TGCGCCAGCAGTCATCTCCTAGCGGGAGGGCCTTATGAGCAGTTCTTC	CASSHLLAGGPYEQFF
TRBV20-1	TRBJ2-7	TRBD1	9	TGCAGTGCTAGAGTCAGGGGGCCCTTC	CSARVRGPF
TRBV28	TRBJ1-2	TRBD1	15	TGTGCCAGCAGTACCCCGACAGGGCTAACATTCGGCTACACCTTC	CASSTPTGLTFGYTF